The clone carrying this T cell receptor beta chain was seen only a few times. Its antigen is not known. V gave up 0 bases and J gave up 5 bases, with 13 bases separating them. Germline loops: CDR1 LNHNV, CDR2 YYDKDF (reference sequence). The CDR3 spans 15 residues. The source of the sample is a study of T cells after yellow fever vaccination. Findings of the study overall: After the booster, around 95% of CD4 and approximately 87% of CD8 primary-response clones were re-detected.

TCR cDNA, made by 5'RACE template switching, carried an added universal primer site and UMIs. One entry per CDR3 protein results from TCRdb running MiXCR on the 5' RACE reads. The sample has approximately 300,000 distinct CDR3 sequences; around 13% are singletons. The chain employs TRBV15 and TRBJ2-5, with a tentative D call TRBD2 (6 bases). Sequencing used CD4+ T cells sorted from PBMCs, obtained 45 days after the yellow fever booster vaccination. The receptor was isolated from a man in his thirties or forties who received the YFV17D yellow fever vaccine. The CDR3 DNA follows: TGTGCCACCAGCAGAGACGTGTCTGGGAGGGAGACCCAGTACTTC. Translating it yields CATSRDVSGRETQYF.